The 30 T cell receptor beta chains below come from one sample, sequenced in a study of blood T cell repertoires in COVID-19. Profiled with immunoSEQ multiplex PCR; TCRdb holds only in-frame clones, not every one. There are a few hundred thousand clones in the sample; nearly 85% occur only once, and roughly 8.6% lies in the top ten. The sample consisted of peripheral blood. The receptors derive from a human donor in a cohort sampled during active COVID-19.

The CDR3 DNA reads as TGCAGCGCTGTGGGCTGGGACAGGCAGTTCTTC. Translation: CSAVGWDRQFF. The chain carries TRBV20-1 and TRBJ2-1; 7 bases fit TRBD1. The CDR3 spans 11 residues. Germline values: CDR1 DFQATT, CDR2 SNEGSKA (reference sequence).

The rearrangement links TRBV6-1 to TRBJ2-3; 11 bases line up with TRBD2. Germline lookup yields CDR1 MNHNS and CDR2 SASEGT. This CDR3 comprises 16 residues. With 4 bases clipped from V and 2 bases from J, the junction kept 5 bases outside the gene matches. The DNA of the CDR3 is TGTGCCAGCAGTGCAACTAGCGGGGGAAACACAGATACGCAGTATTTT. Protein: CASSATSGGNTDTQYF.

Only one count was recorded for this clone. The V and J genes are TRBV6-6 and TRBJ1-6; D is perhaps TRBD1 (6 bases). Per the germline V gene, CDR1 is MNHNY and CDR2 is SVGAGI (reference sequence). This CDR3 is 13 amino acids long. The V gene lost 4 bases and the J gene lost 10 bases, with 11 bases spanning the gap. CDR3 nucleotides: TGTGCCAGCAGTTTACAGGGACGGTCACCCCTCCACTTT. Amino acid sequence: CASSLQGRSPLHF.

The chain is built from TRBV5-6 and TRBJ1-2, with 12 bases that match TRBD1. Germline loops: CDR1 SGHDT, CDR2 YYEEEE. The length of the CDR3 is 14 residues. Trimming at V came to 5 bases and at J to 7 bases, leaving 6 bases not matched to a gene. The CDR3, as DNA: TGTGCCAGCAGGGACGGGACAGGGGGCTTTGGCTACACCTTC. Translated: CASRDGTGGFGYTF.

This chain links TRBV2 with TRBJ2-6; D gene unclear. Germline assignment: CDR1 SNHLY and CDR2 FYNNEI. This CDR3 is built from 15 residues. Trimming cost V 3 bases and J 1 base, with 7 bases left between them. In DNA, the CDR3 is TGTGCCAGCAGTGACGAGGATTCTGGGGCCAACGTCCTGACTTTC. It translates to CASSDEDSGANVLTF.

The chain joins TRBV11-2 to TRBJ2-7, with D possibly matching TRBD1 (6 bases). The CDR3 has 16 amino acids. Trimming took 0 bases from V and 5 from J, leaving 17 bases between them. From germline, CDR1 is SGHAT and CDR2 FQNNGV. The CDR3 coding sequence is TGTGCCAGCAGCTTAGATCAGGGGTACCCCCCTCACGAGCAGTACTTC. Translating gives CASSLDQGYPPHEQYF. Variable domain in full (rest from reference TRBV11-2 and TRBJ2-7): EAGVAQSPRYKIIEKRQSVAFWCNPISGHATLYWYQQILGQGPKLLIQFQNNGVVDDSQLPKDRFSAERLKGVDSTLKIQPAKLEDSAVYLCASSLDQGYPPHEQYFGPGTRLTVT.

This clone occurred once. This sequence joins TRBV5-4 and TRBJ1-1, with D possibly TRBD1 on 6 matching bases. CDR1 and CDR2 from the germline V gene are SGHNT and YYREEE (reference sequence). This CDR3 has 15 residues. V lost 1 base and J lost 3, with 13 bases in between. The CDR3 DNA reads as TGTGCCAGCAGCTTGTTTAACAGGGCTGACACTGAAGCTTTCTTT. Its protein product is CASSLFNRADTEAFF.

The CDR3 nucleotides are TGTGCCAGCAGCTTAGACCAGGGTCGGCCCCAGCATTTT. It translates to CASSLDQGRPQHF. This sequence joins TRBV11-2 and TRBJ1-5; tentatively, D is TRBD1 (5 bases). The germline V gene has CDR1 SGHAT and CDR2 FQNNGV. V was trimmed by 0 bases and J by 9 bases, leaving 9 bases between them. There are 13 residues in the CDR3.

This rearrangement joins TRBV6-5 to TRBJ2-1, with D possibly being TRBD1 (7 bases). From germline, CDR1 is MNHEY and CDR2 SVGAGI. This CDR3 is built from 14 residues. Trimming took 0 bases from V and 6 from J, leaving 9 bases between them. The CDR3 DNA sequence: TGTGCCAGCAGTTACTCCAGGGGGGTCAATGAGCAGTTCTTC. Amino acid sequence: CASSYSRGVNEQFF.

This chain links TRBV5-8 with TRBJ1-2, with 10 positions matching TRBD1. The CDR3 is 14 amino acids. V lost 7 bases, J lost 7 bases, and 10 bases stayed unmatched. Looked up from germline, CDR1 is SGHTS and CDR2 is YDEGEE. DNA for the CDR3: TGTGCCAGCCCGGACAGGGGGAAGTTGGCTGGCTACACCTTC. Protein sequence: CASPDRGKLAGYTF.

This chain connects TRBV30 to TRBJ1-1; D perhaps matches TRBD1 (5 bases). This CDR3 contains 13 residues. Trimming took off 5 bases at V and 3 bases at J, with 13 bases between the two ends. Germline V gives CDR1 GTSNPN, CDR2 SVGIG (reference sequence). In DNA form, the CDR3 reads TGTGCCTGGGCGAAGGGGTTAGACACTGAAGCTTTCTTT. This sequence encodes CAWAKGLDTEAFF.

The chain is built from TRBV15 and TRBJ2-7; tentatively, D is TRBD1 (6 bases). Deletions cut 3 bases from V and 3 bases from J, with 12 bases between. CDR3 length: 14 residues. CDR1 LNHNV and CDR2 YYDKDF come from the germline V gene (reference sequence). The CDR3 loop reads CATSRRRDNYEQYF. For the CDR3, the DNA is TGTGCCACCAGCAGGCGCCGGGACAACTACGAGCAGTACTTC.

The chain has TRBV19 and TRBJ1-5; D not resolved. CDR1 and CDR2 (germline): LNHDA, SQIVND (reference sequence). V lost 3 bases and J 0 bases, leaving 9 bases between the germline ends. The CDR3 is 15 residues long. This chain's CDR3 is CASSISGHSNQPQHF. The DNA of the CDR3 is TGTGCCAGTAGTATTTCGGGTCATAGCAATCAGCCCCAGCATTTT.

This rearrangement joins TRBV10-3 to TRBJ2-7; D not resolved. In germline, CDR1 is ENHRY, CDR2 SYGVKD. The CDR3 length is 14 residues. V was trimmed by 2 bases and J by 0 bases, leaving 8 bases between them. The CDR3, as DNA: TGTGCCATCAGTGAGGTAGAGAGCTCCTACGAGCAGTACTTC. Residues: CAISEVESSYEQYF.

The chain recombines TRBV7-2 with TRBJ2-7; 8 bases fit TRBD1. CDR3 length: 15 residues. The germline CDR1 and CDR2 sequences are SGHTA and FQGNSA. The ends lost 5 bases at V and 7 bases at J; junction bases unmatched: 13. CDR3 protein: CASSTAGTGYSEQYF. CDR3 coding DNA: TGTGCCAGCAGCACAGCCGGGACAGGCTATTCGGAGCAGTACTTC.

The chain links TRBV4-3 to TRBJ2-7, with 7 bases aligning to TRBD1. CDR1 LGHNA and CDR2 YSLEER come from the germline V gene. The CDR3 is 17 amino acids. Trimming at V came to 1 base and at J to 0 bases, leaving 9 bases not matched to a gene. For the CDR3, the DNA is TGCGCCAGCAGCCAAGCCGCAGGGCAGGGGGTCTCCTACGAGCAGTACTTC. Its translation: CASSQAAGQGVSYEQYF.

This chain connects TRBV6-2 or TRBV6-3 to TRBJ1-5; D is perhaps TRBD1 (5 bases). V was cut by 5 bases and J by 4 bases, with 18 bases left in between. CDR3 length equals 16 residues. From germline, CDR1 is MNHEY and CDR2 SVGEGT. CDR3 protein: CASSKAGIRGNQPQHF. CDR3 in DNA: TGTGCCAGCAGTAAGGCCGGGATCCGGGGGAATCAGCCCCAGCATTTT.

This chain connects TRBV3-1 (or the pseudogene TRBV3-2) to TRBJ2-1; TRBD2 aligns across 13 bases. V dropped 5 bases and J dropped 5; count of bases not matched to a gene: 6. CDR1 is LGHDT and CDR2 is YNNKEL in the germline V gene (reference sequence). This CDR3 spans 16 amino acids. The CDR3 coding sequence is TGTGCCAGCAGCTACGGACTAGCGGGGGTCCACAATGAGCAGTTCTTC. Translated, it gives CASSYGLAGVHNEQFF.

CDR3 nucleotide sequence: TGTGCCAGCAGCTACGACAGGAGAACCACCGGGGAGCTGTTTTTT. Its protein is CASSYDRRTTGELFF. The chain recombines TRBV11-2 with TRBJ2-2; possibly TRBD1 for D (6 bases). Germline CDR1 is SGHAT and CDR2 is FQNNGV. V lost 4 bases to trimming and J lost 4 bases, with 13 bases between them. CDR3 length equals 15 residues.

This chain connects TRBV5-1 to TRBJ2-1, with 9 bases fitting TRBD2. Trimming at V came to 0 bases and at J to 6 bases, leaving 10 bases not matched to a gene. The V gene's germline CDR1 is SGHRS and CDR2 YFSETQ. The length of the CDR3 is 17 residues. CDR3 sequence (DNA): TGCGCCAGCAGCTTGGTGTACCGGACTAGCGCCTTCAATGAGCAGTTCTTC. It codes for CASSLVYRTSAFNEQFF.

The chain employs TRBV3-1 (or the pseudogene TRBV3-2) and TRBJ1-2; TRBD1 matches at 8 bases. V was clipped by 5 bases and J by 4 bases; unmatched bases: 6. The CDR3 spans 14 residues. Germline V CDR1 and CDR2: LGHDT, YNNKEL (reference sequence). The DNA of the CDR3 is TGTGCCAGCAGCTCTAGGACAGGGTTCTATGGCTACACCTTC. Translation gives CASSSRTGFYGYTF.

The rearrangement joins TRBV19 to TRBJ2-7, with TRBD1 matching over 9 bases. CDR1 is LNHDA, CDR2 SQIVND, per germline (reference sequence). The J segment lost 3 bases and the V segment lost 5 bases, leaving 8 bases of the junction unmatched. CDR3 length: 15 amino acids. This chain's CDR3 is CASSRRGGQGYEQYF. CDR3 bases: TGTGCCAGTAGTCGGAGGGGGGGACAGGGCTACGAGCAGTACTTC.

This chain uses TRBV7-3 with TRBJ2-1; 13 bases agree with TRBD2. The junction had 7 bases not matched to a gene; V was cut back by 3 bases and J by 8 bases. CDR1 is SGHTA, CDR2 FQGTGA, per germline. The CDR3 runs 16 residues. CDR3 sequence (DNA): TGTGCCAGCAGCTTTCGGACTAGCGGGAGTAGGGATGAGCAGTTCTTC. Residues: CASSFRTSGSRDEQFF.

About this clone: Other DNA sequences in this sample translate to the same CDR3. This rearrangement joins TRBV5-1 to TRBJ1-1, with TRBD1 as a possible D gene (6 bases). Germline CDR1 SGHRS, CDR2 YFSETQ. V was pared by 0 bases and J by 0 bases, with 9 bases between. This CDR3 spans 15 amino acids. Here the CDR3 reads CASSLGGGMNTEAFF. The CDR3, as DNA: TGCGCCAGCAGCTTGGGTGGGGGCATGAACACTGAAGCTTTCTTT. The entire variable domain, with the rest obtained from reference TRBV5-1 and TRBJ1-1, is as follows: KAGVTQTPRYLIKTRGQQVTLSCSPISGHRSVSWYQQTPGQGLQFLFEYFSETQRNKGNFPGRFSGRQFSNSRSEMNVSTLELGDSALYLCASSLGGGMNTEAFFGQGTRLTVV.

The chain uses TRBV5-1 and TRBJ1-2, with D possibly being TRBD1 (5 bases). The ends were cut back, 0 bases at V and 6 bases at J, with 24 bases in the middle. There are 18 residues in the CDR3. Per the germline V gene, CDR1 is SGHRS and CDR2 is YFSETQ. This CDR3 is CASSLDRGRAPQGNGYTF. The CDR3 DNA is TGCGCCAGCAGCTTGGATAGGGGCAGGGCCCCTCAAGGGAATGGCTACACCTTC.

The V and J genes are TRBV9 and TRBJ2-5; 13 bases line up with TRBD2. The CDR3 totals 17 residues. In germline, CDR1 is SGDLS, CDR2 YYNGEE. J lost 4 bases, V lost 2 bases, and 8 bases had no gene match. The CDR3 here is CASSVGLAGARGETQYF. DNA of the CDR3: TGTGCCAGCAGCGTCGGACTAGCGGGAGCTCGGGGAGAGACCCAGTACTTC.

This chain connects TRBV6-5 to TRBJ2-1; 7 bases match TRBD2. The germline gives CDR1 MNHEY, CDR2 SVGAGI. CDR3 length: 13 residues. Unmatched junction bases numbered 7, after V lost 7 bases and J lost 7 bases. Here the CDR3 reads CASTGTNLNEQFF. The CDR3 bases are TGTGCCAGCACCGGGACTAACTTGAATGAGCAGTTCTTC.

CDR3 nucleotide sequence: TGTGCCAGCAGCGTAGGCCCTACCAGGGATGAAAAACTGTTTTTT. It yields the protein CASSVGPTRDEKLFF. The rearrangement uses TRBV9 and TRBJ1-4; D is perhaps TRBD1 (5 bases). This CDR3 is built from 15 residues. Trimming removed 0 bases at V and 6 bases at J, with 12 bases between. Germline V gives CDR1 SGDLS, CDR2 YYNGEE.

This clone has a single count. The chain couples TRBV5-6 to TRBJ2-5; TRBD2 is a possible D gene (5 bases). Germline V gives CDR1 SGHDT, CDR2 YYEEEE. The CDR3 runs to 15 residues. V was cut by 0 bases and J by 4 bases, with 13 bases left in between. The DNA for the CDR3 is TGTGCCAGCAGCTTGGCCGTCGGGGAGAGAGAGACCCAGTACTTC. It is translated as CASSLAVGERETQYF.

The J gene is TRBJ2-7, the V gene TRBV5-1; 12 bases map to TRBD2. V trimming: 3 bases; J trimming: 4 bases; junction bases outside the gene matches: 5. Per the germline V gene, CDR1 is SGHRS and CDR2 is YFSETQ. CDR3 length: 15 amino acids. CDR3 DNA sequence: TGCGCCAGCAGCTCCGCCGGGACTAGCGGGTACGAGCAGTACTTC. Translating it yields CASSSAGTSGYEQYF. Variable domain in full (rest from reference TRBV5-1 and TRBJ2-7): KAGVTQTPRYLIKTRGQQVTLSCSPISGHRSVSWYQQTPGQGLQFLFEYFSETQRNKGNFPGRFSGRQFSNSRSEMNVSTLELGDSALYLCASSSAGTSGYEQYFGPGTRLTVT.